This TCR beta chain came from a study of cytomegalovirus exposure and HLA in healthy donors. Findings and caveats of the study: Later work showed greater clonal expansion in HLA-associated TCR beta chains than in equally common others.

This clone was observed many times. No antigen is known for it. The V segment lost 4 bases and the J segment 0 bases; nucleotides outside the gene matches: 9. Germline V gene sequence: CDR1 SGHAT, CDR2 FQNNGV. The CDR3 spans 16 residues. The study ran its PCR with 60 Vbeta and 13 Jbeta primers. Clones were sequenced by immunoSEQ multiplex PCR, and TCRdb holds only the in-frame ones, with some missing. The sample yields 150,000 to 200,000 clones, 70% to 85% seen once. Sequencing input: PBMCs. This clonotype originated in a young woman in good health and CMV-seropositive. The chain employs TRBV11-2 and TRBJ2-7; TRBD2 aligns across 7 bases. The CDR3 DNA follows: TGTGCCAGCAGCTCCTATACTAGCGAGAGCTCCTACGAGCAGTACTTC. Translated, it gives CASSSYTSESSYEQYF.